This T cell receptor (beta chain) derives from a study of early T cells in non-severe SARS-CoV-2 infection (dated by TCRdb to about 2021). Broadly, across the study: Bulk RNA from unsorted whole blood was used for TCR sequencing, so alpha and beta chains could not be paired. General study outcomes and caveats: VDJdb matching was skewed toward anti-spike CD8 responses, so virus-specific expansions were likely underestimated and private and CD4 specificities were missed.

The library relied on 5' RACE. For sequencing, a NextSeq 500 was employed. The TCR library protocol attached unique molecular identifiers to individual cDNA molecules to correct for sequencing error and PCR bias. Both TCR alpha and beta chains were sequenced, and tight co-correlation was observed between alpha and beta sequence abundances in each sample. Per the source publication's procedure: Decombinator V4 was used to annotate TCR sequences for V gene, J gene and CDR3. Expanded TCRs were defined as changing significantly between any two time points under a Poisson model with p below 0.0001. Abundances of TCRs were expressed as counts per million after normalisation to the total number of TCRs sequenced in each sample. TRAV1-2 paired with TRAJ12, TRAJ20 or TRAJ33 defined MAIT TCRs, while TRAV10 paired with TRAJ18 defined iNKT TCRs. A search of VDJdb, accessed on 1 November 2021, was run for TCRs annotated to CMV, EBV and SARS-CoV-2, with TCRs annotated for multiple antigens excluded. TCRdb passed the public sequencing reads through fastp at Q25 and MiXCR, retaining productive beta sequences. Rows are combined by CDR3 protein, so each entry shows the most common genes and DNA. These V and J calls originate from TCRdb's pipeline instead of the authors' own analysis. In all, the sample holds 25,000 to 35,000 distinct CDR3 sequences, and 6.6% of those were seen once. The ten largest clones take up over 30% of the sample.

This clonotype was picked up many times. It lacks a known antigen. Nothing much larger sits one base from this clone, and base qualities are not available. Set within a cohort of healthcare workers in London, UK, this nested case-control study involved weekly PCR testing of nasopharyngeal swabs along with blood sampling. Healthcare workers were enrolled in the week of the UK lockdown, from 23 to 31 March 2020, and were followed every week for up to roughly 15 weeks. The CDR3 starts with the cysteine, ends with the phenylalanine, and has 13 residues. Of all the DNA, just the CDR3 is kept, 39 bases in frame from base 1. V drops 8 bases and J drops 0 bases, leaving 8 bases in between. CDR1 and CDR2 are drawn from the germline V gene (reference sequence): SEHNR, FQNEAQ.

This receptor was taken from an adult who was a healthcare worker with PCR-confirmed SARS-CoV-2 infection or an uninfected control (not recorded which). Sequenced: whole blood. The rearranged segments are TRBV7-9 and TRBJ1-3, with no reliable assignment of the D segment. The CDR3 sequence is CASFGSSGNTIYF. The DNA reads TGTGCCAGCTTCGGCAGCTCTGGAAACACCATATATTTT.